This entry lists 27 T cell receptor beta chains sequenced from one sample in a study of blood T cell repertoires in COVID-19. The data were produced by immunoSEQ multiplex PCR, yet TCRdb's version contains in-frame clones alone and is incomplete. Seen here are hundreds of thousands of clones, around 92% observed once, and the top ten hold about 8.4%. What was sequenced was PBMCs or T cells enriched from blood (not recorded which). The receptors were gathered from a woman in her twenties or thirties who had recovered from COVID-19.

V gene TRBV7-6 combines with J gene TRBJ2-2; 10 nucleotides line up with TRBD2. V was clipped by 5 bases and J by 1 base; unmatched bases: 4. This CDR3 contains 16 residues. Germline CDR1 is SGHVS and CDR2 is FNYEAQ. The CDR3 sequence: CASSLVAGGNTGELFF. The DNA of the CDR3 is TGTGCCAGCAGCCTCGTAGCGGGAGGGAACACCGGGGAGCTGTTTTTT.

The V and J genes are TRBV5-5 and TRBJ2-1; 7 nucleotides align to TRBD2. The CDR3 extends over 15 amino acids. Germline CDR1 SGHKS, CDR2 YYEKEE (reference sequence). Trimming at V came to 0 bases and at J to 6 bases, leaving 6 bases not matched to a gene. The CDR3 reads CASSLVGGFFNEQFF. CDR3 in DNA: TGTGCCAGCAGCTTGGTGGGGGGGTTTTTCAATGAGCAGTTCTTC.

This chain uses TRBV6-5 with TRBJ2-3; 9 bases are shared with TRBD1. J was trimmed by 2 bases and V by 4 bases; bases with no gene match: 4. The CDR3 runs 15 residues. Germline V CDR1 and CDR2: MNHEY, SVGAGI. The DNA of the CDR3 is TGTGCCAGCAGTTCGGGACAGGGATACACAGATACGCAGTATTTT. Its translation is CASSSGQGYTDTQYF.

A single count supports this clone. The rearrangement uses TRBV23-1 and TRBJ2-7; 9 positions match TRBD2. TRBV23-1 falls under the ORF class, with uncertain function. V shed 4 bases and J 2 bases; nucleotides not matched to a gene: 24. The length of the CDR3 is 21 residues. CDR3 DNA sequence: TGCGCCAGCAGTCGGTCGGACAGGCGGGAGACAGCTAGCGGGAAGGCCTACGAGCAGTACTTC. Its protein product is CASSRSDRRETASGKAYEQYF.

The chain uses TRBV25-1 and TRBJ2-7; the D gene is possibly TRBD2 (6 bases). V lost 8 bases, J lost 0 bases, and 8 bases lay in between. The germline CDR1 and CDR2 sequences are MGHDK and SYGVNS. The CDR3 runs 12 residues. CDR3 in DNA: TGTGCCAGCGGAGGGCTCTCCTACGAGCAGTACTTC. Its translation: CASGGLSYEQYF.

The V and J genes are TRBV18 and TRBJ2-7; 16 positions match TRBD2. The CDR3 consists of 16 residues. The J segment lost 7 bases and the V segment lost 3 bases, leaving 6 bases of the junction unmatched. From germline, CDR1 is KGHSH and CDR2 LQKENI. The CDR3 DNA follows: TGTGCCAGCTCACCCTCCGGGACTAGCGGGAGGGGGGAGCAGTACTTC. This encodes CASSPSGTSGRGEQYF.

The chain carries TRBV2 and TRBJ1-5; 12 nucleotides line up with TRBD1. V shed 7 bases, J shed 6 bases, and the junction held 4 bases outside the gene matches. CDR3 length: 14 residues. Germline CDR1 reads SNHLY; CDR2 reads FYNNEI. The CDR3 sequence: CASTGTGGVQPQHF. The CDR3 DNA reads TGTGCCAGCACCGGGACAGGGGGCGTTCAGCCCCAGCATTTT.

This clone was recorded a few times. The chain carries TRBV29-1 and TRBJ1-1; 8 bases line up with TRBD1. CDR3 length: 13 residues. The trim removed 7 bases at V and 2 bases at J, leaving 6 bases unmatched. In germline, CDR1 is SQVTM, CDR2 ANQGSEA. This CDR3 reads CSATGDYNTEAFF. The CDR3 nucleotides read TGCAGCGCGACAGGGGATTATAACACTGAAGCTTTCTTT.

As regards this clone: The identical CDR3 is also encoded by other nucleotide sequences in the sample. The J gene is TRBJ2-7, the V gene TRBV30, with TRBD1 identical over 9 bases. This CDR3 contains 12 residues. Per the germline V gene, CDR1 is GTSNPN and CDR2 is SVGIG (reference sequence). The trim removed 5 bases at V and 3 bases at J, leaving 2 bases unmatched. The CDR3: CAWSGQGYEQYF. CDR3 DNA sequence: TGTGCCTGGTCGGGACAGGGCTACGAGCAGTACTTC.

The rearrangement joins TRBV21-1 to TRBJ2-2; the table calls TRBD2, which could not be checked here. TRBV21-1 is an annotated pseudogene. This CDR3 comprises 16 residues. The CDR3 is CASSNGLVMNTGELFF. Written as DNA, the CDR3 is TGTGCCAGCAGCAACGGACTCGTAATGAACACCGGGGAGCTGTTTTTT.

This clone was counted once. The CDR3 DNA reads TGCAGCGTTGAGCCCCCTCCTAGCGGGAGGTTTCGCGATGAGCAGTTCTTC. The encoded protein is CSVEPPPSGRFRDEQFF. The V and J genes are TRBV29-1 and TRBJ2-1; 11 nucleotides line up with TRBD2. CDR3 length: 17 residues. CDR1 is SQVTM and CDR2 is ANQGSEA in the germline V gene. V dropped 3 bases and J dropped 8; count of bases not matched to a gene: 15.

The rearrangement links TRBV27 to TRBJ2-7; TRBD2 matches 7 bases. Trimming removed 6 bases from V and 4 bases from J; junction bases left unmatched: 9. Germline V gene data show CDR1 as MNHEY and CDR2 as SMNVEV (reference sequence). This CDR3 is built from 14 residues. CDR3 DNA: TGTGCCAGCAGCCCGGGGGAGGGGACTTACGAGCAGTACTTC. Translation: CASSPGEGTYEQYF.

This rearrangement joins TRBV7-8 to TRBJ1-5; no reliable D call. The V and J ends lost 2 bases and 6 bases respectively, with 14 bases between them. Looked up from germline, CDR1 is SGHVS and CDR2 is FQNEAQ. CDR3 length: 15 amino acids. The CDR3 here is CASSLILVEGQPQHF. In DNA, the CDR3 is TGTGCCAGCAGCTTAATCCTTGTTGAGGGTCAGCCCCAGCATTTT.

This sequence joins TRBV6-1 and TRBJ1-1, with D possibly being TRBD1 (5 bases). In germline, CDR1 is MNHNS, CDR2 SASEGT. The CDR3 extends over 14 amino acids. V was pared by 1 base and J by 1 base, with 7 bases between. The CDR3 loop reads CASSEGQWNTEAFF. CDR3 DNA: TGTGCCAGCAGTGAAGGACAGTGGAACACTGAAGCTTTCTTT.

This clone was found once. The chain uses TRBV28 and TRBJ1-1; D is ambiguous. The CDR3 sequence is 15 residues long. V gave up 6 bases and J gave up 8 bases, with 22 bases separating them. In germline, CDR1 is MDHEN, CDR2 SYDVKM. The CDR3 bases are TGTGCCAGCAGCTCAGCTGCGGGGAGTGGTGACGAAGCTTTCTTT. Protein sequence: CASSSAAGSGDEAFF.

The V and J genes are TRBV6-5 and TRBJ1-2, with TRBD1 as a possible D gene (6 bases). V gave up 6 bases and J gave up 2 bases, with 13 bases separating them. Germline V gives CDR1 MNHEY, CDR2 SVGAGI. This CDR3 region has 14 residues. Here the CDR3 reads CASSSDSPNYGYTF. In DNA, the CDR3 is TGTGCCAGCAGCTCGGACAGCCCGAACTATGGCTACACCTTC.

The chain recombines TRBV7-9 with TRBJ2-1, with a weak D call TRBD1 (5 bases). This CDR3 comprises 17 residues. The V gene's germline CDR1 is SEHNR and CDR2 FQNEAQ (reference sequence). Trimming stripped 2 bases from V and 3 bases from J, with 17 bases between. CDR3 sequence: CASSLQDIKLYYNEQFF. The CDR3 coding sequence is TGTGCCAGCAGCTTACAGGACATCAAACTATACTACAATGAGCAGTTCTTC.

The CDR3 DNA reads as TGTGCCAGCAGCTTAGGACCGAGCGAGTACTTGTATCAGCCCCAGCATTTT. Its translation is CASSLGPSEYLYQPQHF. V usage is TRBV7-2 and J usage is TRBJ1-5; D ambiguous. This CDR3 comprises 17 residues. Looked up from germline, CDR1 is SGHTA and CDR2 is FQGNSA. V was pared by 1 base and J by 5 bases, with 18 bases between.

This chain's CDR3 is CASSPDSYNEQFF. CDR3 nucleotides: TGTGCCAGCAGCCCCGATAGCTACAATGAGCAGTTCTTC. The rearrangement links TRBV7-9 to TRBJ2-1; D gene unclear. CDR1 and CDR2 from the germline V gene are SEHNR and FQNEAQ (reference sequence). The CDR3 totals 13 residues. Deletions cut 5 bases from V and 3 bases from J, with 8 bases between.

The chain uses TRBV18 and TRBJ2-1; 10 bases fit TRBD2. CDR1 is KGHSH, CDR2 LQKENI, per germline. This CDR3 is built from 18 residues. Germline trimming cut 4 bases from V and 0 bases from J; bases unmatched to any gene: 9. The CDR3 nucleotides are TGTGCCAGCTCACGTCTGGGACTAGCGAGGGGCTCCTACAATGAGCAGTTCTTC. This gives the protein CASSRLGLARGSYNEQFF.

The gene calls are TRBV19 and TRBJ1-2; no reliable D call. The CDR3 is 14 residues long. Between the trimmed V and J ends, which lost 3 bases and 4 bases, there was a span of 12 bases. Looked up from germline, CDR1 is LNHDA and CDR2 is SQIVND (reference sequence). The CDR3: CASSIVGEVYGYTF. The CDR3 nucleotides read TGTGCCAGTAGTATTGTAGGAGAGGTCTATGGCTACACCTTC.

V gene TRBV29-1 combines with J gene TRBJ1-4; perhaps TRBD1 as D (6 bases). The germline V and J ends were trimmed by 6 bases and 3 bases, with 8 bases remaining between them. Germline CDR1 reads SQVTM; CDR2 reads ANQGSEA. CDR3 length: 12 amino acids. The CDR3 is CSVTGSNEKLFF. CDR3 DNA: TGCAGCGTAACAGGGTCTAATGAAAAACTGTTTTTT.

The chain has TRBV4-1 and TRBJ1-2; 9 nucleotides agree with TRBD1. CDR1 and CDR2 (germline): MGHRA, YSYEKL. The CDR3 contains 16 residues. The V gene end was trimmed by 0 bases and the J gene end by 4 bases; junction bases not matched to a gene: 6. The CDR3 region has the DNA TGCGCCAGCAGCCAAGATCGGGACAGGGCCCGCTATGGCTACACCTTC. Protein product: CASSQDRDRARYGYTF.

The chain uses TRBV7-9 and TRBJ1-2; the match to TRBD1 covers 8 bases. CDR3 length: 16 amino acids. The ends lost 5 bases at V and 3 bases at J; junction bases unmatched: 11. Germline CDR1 SEHNR, CDR2 FQNEAQ (reference sequence). In nucleotides, the CDR3 is TGTGCCAGCAGCCTACGGACAGGGCAGCTGGACTATGGCTACACCTTC. It yields the protein CASSLRTGQLDYGYTF. The entire variable domain, with the rest obtained from reference TRBV7-9 and TRBJ1-2, is as follows: DTGVSQNPRHKITKRGQNVTFRCDPISEHNRLYWYRQTLGQGPEFLTYFQNEAQLEKSRLLSDRFSAERPKGSFSTLEIQRTEQGDSAMYLCASSLRTGQLDYGYTFGSGTRLTVV.

The V gene is TRBV7-6, the J gene TRBJ2-7, with TRBD1 as a possible D gene (6 bases). The CDR3 spans 14 residues. The V end lost 4 bases, the J end lost 0 bases, and 10 bases lay between the germline ends. Germline loops: CDR1 SGHVS, CDR2 FNYEAQ. CDR3 nucleotide sequence: TGTGCCAGCAGCTCCGGGGACAACTCCTACGAGCAGTACTTC. It is translated as CASSSGDNSYEQYF.

The chain is built from TRBV7-3 and TRBJ2-1; TRBD2 might be the D (5 bases). The CDR3 runs 16 residues. V lost 5 bases and J lost 0, with 14 bases in between. Germline CDR1 and CDR2: SGHTA and FQGTGA. The CDR3 loop is CASSRYVGASYNEQFF. For the CDR3, the DNA is TGTGCCAGCAGCCGGTACGTGGGAGCCTCCTACAATGAGCAGTTCTTC.

The gene calls are TRBV10-3 and TRBJ2-1; D perhaps matches TRBD1 (5 bases). V lost 11 bases and J 5 bases, leaving 10 bases between the germline ends. The CDR3 runs to 11 residues. The germline V gene encodes CDR1 ENHRY and CDR2 SYGVKD. In nucleotides, the CDR3 is TGTGCCGCGAGACAGAACAATGAGCAGTTCTTC. Translation gives CAARQNNEQFF.